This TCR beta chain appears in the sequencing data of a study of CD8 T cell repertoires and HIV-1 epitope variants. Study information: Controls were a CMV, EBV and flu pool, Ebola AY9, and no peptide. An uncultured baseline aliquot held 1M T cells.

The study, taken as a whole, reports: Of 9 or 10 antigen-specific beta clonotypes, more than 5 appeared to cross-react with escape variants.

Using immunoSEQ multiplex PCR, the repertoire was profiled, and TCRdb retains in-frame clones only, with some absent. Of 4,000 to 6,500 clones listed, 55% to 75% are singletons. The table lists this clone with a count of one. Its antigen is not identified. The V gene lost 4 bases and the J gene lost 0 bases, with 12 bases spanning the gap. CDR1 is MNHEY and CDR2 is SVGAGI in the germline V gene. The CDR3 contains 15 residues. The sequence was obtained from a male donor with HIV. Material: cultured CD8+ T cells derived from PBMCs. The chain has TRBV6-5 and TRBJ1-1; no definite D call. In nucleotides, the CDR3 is TGTGCCAGCAGTTGGACCTTCGCCTTGAACACTGAAGCTTTCTTT. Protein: CASSWTFALNTEAFF.